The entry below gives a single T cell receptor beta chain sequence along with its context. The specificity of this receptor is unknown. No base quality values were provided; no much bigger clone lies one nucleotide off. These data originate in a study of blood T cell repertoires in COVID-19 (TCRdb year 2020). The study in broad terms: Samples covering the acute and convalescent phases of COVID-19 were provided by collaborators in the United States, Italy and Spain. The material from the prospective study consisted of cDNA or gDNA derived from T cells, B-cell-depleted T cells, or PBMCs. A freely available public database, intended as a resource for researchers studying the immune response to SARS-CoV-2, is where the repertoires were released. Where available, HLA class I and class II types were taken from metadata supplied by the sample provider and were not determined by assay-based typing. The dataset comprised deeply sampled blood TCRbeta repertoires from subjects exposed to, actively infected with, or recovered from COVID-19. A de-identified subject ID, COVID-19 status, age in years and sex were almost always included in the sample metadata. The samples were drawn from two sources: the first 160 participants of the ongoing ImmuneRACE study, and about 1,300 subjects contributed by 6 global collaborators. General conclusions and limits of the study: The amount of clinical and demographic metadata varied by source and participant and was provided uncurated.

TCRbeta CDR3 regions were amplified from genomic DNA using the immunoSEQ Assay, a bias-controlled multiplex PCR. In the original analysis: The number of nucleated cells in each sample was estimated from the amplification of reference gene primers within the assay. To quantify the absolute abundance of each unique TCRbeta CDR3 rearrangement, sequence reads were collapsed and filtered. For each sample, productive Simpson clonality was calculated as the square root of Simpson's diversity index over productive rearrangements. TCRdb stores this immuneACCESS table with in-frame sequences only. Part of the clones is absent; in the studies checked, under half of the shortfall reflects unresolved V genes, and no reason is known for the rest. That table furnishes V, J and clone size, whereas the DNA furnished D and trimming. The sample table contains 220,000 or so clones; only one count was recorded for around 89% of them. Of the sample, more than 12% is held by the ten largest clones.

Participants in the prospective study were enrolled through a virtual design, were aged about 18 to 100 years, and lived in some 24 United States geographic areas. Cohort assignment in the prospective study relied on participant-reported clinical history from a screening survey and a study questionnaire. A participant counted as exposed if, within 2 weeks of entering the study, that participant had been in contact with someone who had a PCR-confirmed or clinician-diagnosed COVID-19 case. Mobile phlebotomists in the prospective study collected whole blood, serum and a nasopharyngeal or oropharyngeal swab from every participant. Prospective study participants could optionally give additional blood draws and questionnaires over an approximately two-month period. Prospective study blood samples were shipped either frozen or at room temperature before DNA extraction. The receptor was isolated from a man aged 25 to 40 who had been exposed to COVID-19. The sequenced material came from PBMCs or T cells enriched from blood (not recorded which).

The sequenced DNA is TGTGCCAGCAGACCGACAGGGATGAACACCATATATTTT. Its protein reads: CASRPTGMNTIYF. Recombination connected TRBV12-3 or TRBV12-4 to TRBJ1-3; 7 bases in between match TRBD1. Trimming leaves V shorter by 6 bases and J shorter by 7 bases, with the junction holding 6 bases beyond the gene matches. The CDR3 contains 13 residues, cysteine and phenylalanine counted. Only the CDR3 part of the read is kept: 39 bases, read in frame from the first base.